A selection of T cell receptor beta chains follows, all from one sample in a study of immune evolution from preneoplasia to lung adenocarcinoma. The protocol was immunoSEQ multiplex PCR, while the TCRdb copy is restricted to in-frame clones and leaves out a portion. The sample consists of about 2,500 clones, 80% to 90% of them appearing once. Sequencing used FFPE atypical adenomatous hyperplasia tissue from the lung. These TCRs come from a person between 70 and 80 years old with lung adenocarcinoma. The CDR3 runs from the conserved cysteine through the conserved F or W. Fields, in order: D gene, V gene, J gene, clone size, CDR3 DNA, CDR3 protein. A D gene is named only where the DNA matches it firmly. Some rows mark clone size as missing; the rest say once, few, many or name a class of expanded clone.

.	TRBV11-3	TRBJ2-1	.	TGTGCCAGCAGCTTAGAGGGCAAAGACGGTGAGCAGTTCTTC	CASSLEGKDGEQFF
TRBD2	TRBV19	TRBJ2-5	.	TGTGCCAGTAGTATAGTAGCGGGAGGGCCAGAGACCCAGTACTTC	CASSIVAGGPETQYF
.	TRBV7-2	TRBJ2-2	.	TGTGCCAGCAGCTTAAACAGGAACACCGGGGAGCTGTTTTTT	CASSLNRNTGELFF
.	TRBV19	TRBJ2-5	.	TGTGCCAGTAGAACTGGACAGACCCAAGAGACCCAGTACTTC	CASRTGQTQETQYF
.	TRBV4-2	TRBJ2-1	.	TGTGCCAGCAGCCAAGAAGGAGGGAGCTCCTACAATGAGCAGTTCTTC	CASSQEGGSSYNEQFF
TRBD1	TRBV9	TRBJ2-7	.	TGTGCCAGCAGCGCAGCAGTGGGGACAGCCCACGAGCAGTACTTC	CASSAAVGTAHEQYF
TRBD2	TRBV29-1	TRBJ2-2	.	TGCAGCACCGTCGGGGGGTCGGACACCGGGGAGCTGTTTTTT	CSTVGGSDTGELFF
.	TRBV19	TRBJ1-1	.	TGTGCCAGTAGTATCCCCCGGGACACCTACATGAACACTGAAGCTTTCTTT	CASSIPRDTYMNTEAFF
.	TRBV7-9	TRBJ1-2	.	TGTGCCAGCAGCTCCTCCTCGACAGCGACCTATGGCTACACCTTC	CASSSSSTATYGYTF
.	TRBV6-5	TRBJ1-1	.	TGTGCCAGCAGTTACCTTATTAGGAACACTGAAGCTTTCTTT	CASSYLIRNTEAFF
TRBD2	TRBV7-2	TRBJ2-3	.	TGTGCCAGCAGCTGGCGGGAGGGGACGCAGTATTTT	CASSWREGTQYF
.	TRBV11-3	TRBJ1-2	few	TGTGCCAGCAGCTTAGGACAGAGATATGGCTACACCTTC	CASSLGQRYGYTF
.	TRBV6-5	TRBJ1-2	.	TGTGCCAGCAGGTCGACTGTGAACTATGGCTACACCTTC	CASRSTVNYGYTF
TRBD2	TRBV4-2	TRBJ2-7	.	TGTGCCAGCAGCCAAGACTTCGCTAGCGGGAGGTCCCAGCGCCCCTACGAGCAGTACTTC	CASSQDFASGRSQRPYEQYF
.	TRBV7-2	TRBJ1-1	.	TGTGCCAGCAGCTTAGAGGCGATGAACACTGAAGCTTTCTTT	CASSLEAMNTEAFF
TRBD1	TRBV30	TRBJ2-3	.	TGTGCCTGGAGTGTACAGGGGGCAGATACGCAGTATTTT	CAWSVQGADTQYF
.	TRBV10-3	TRBJ2-7	.	TGTGCCATCAGTGAGTCCATAGAATCCTACGAGCAGTACTTC	CAISESIESYEQYF
.	TRBV6-6	TRBJ2-7	.	TGTGCCAGCAGTTACTCAGGGGCCTCCTACGAGCAGTACTTC	CASSYSGASYEQYF
TRBD2	TRBV7-3	TRBJ2-2	.	TGTGCCAGCAGCTTTAGCGGGAGGGGCACCGGGGAGCTGTTTTTT	CASSFSGRGTGELFF
.	TRBV15	TRBJ1-1	.	TGTGCCACCAGCAGAATAAAGGGGTCGGGGGCCACTGAAGCTTTCTTT	CATSRIKGSGATEAFF
TRBD1	TRBV15	TRBJ2-5	few	TGTGCCACCAGCAAGGACAGGGGACAAGAGACCCAGTACTTC	CATSKDRGQETQYF
TRBD2	TRBV19	TRBJ2-1	.	TGTGCCACTAAAGGACTAGCCAATGAGCAGTTCTTC	CATKGLANEQFF
TRBD1	TRBV18	TRBJ1-1	once	TGTGCCAGCTCACCCCAACAGGGGTGGAACACTGAAGCTTTCTTT	CASSPQQGWNTEAFF
.	TRBV9	TRBJ2-5	.	TGTGCCAGCAGCGTAGACCCCGGAGGGGGGATACAAGAGACCCAGTACTTC	CASSVDPGGGIQETQYF
.	TRBV25-1	TRBJ1-2	once	TGTGCCAGCAGTGAAGGTCGCTCAGGGAGGGGCTACACCTTC	CASSEGRSGRGYTF
.	TRBV28	TRBJ2-3	.	TGTGCCAGCAGCCCCGGGAGCGATACGCAGTATTTT	CASSPGSDTQYF
TRBD2	TRBV7-9	TRBJ2-3	.	TGTGCCAGCAGCATCTCTTTGGGTAGCGGGAGCACAGATACGCAGTATTTT	CASSISLGSGSTDTQYF
.	TRBV6-5	TRBJ2-3	.	TGTGCCACAAAGAGCGGACTAGGGGGGGATACGCAGTATTTT	CATKSGLGGDTQYF
TRBD2	TRBV5-1	TRBJ2-2	.	TGCGCCAGCAGCTTGTCAGCGGGGAGCACCGGGGAGCTGTTTTTT	CASSLSAGSTGELFF
TRBD1	TRBV7-9	TRBJ1-1	once	TGTGCCAGCAGCCGGGGGACAGAGAACACTGAAGCTTTCTTT	CASSRGTENTEAFF
.	TRBV18	TRBJ2-7	.	TGTGCCAGCTCTCCCAGACAGTCTCCCTACGAGCAGTACTTC	CASSPRQSPYEQYF
.	TRBV14	TRBJ1-3	.	TGTGCCAGCAGCCACGGGACATTTGGAAACACCATATATTTT	CASSHGTFGNTIYF
.	TRBV12-5	TRBJ1-1	once	TGTGCTAGCAAAATCGGACAGACGAACACTGAAGCTTTCTTT	CASKIGQTNTEAFF
.	TRBV28	TRBJ2-7	few	TGTGCCAGCAGGGTTGGAGGGAGGTACGAGCAGTACTTC	CASRVGGRYEQYF
.	TRBV19	TRBJ1-5	.	TGTGCCAGTAGACCGGGACCGAATAGCAATCAGCCCCAGCATTTT	CASRPGPNSNQPQHF
.	TRBV27	TRBJ2-2	.	TGTGCCAGCAGTTTAGGCCCGCCGGGACTGATCACCGGGGAGCTGTTTTTT	CASSLGPPGLITGELFF
TRBD2	TRBV6-5	TRBJ2-7	.	TGTGCCAGCTGGGGCAGCGGGGCCTCCTACGAGCAGTACTTC	CASWGSGASYEQYF
.	TRBV2	TRBJ1-2	.	TGTGCCAGCAGTGAAGAGGGAGGGGCGGGCTATGGCTACACCTTC	CASSEEGGAGYGYTF
.	TRBV27	TRBJ2-7	.	TGTGCCAGCAGTTTATCGGGCTACGAGCAGTACTTC	CASSLSGYEQYF
.	TRBV5-1	TRBJ2-7	.	TGCGCCAGCAGCGGGGACTTTAATAAACTCTACGAGCAGTACTTC	CASSGDFNKLYEQYF
.	TRBV19	TRBJ1-3	.	TGTGCCAGTAGTATAGGGGGACATGGAAACACCATATATTTT	CASSIGGHGNTIYF
TRBD2	TRBV11-2	TRBJ2-5	once	TGTGCCAGCACCCCCCTAGCGGGAGAAGAGACCCAGTACTTC	CASTPLAGEETQYF
.	TRBV11-2	TRBJ2-7	.	TGTGCCAGCAGCTTTAAGTCCGGGACTTATACCCACGAGCAGTACTTC	CASSFKSGTYTHEQYF
.	TRBV2	TRBJ2-7	.	TGTGCCAGCAGTGAATCAGGCTACGAGCAGTACTTC	CASSESGYEQYF
TRBD2	TRBV5-1	TRBJ2-1	once	TGCGCCAGCAGCTTAGCGGGAGTGGGTGAGCAGTTCTTC	CASSLAGVGEQFF
.	TRBV28	TRBJ2-5	.	TGTGCCAGCAGTTTAGGGCAGCTCCAAGAGACCCAGTACTTC	CASSLGQLQETQYF
TRBD1	TRBV6-1	TRBJ1-1	.	TGTGCCAGCAGTAGGACAGGGGATTGGCCTGAAGCTTTCTTT	CASSRTGDWPEAFF
.	TRBV5-3	TRBJ2-7	.	TGTGCCAGAAGCTTGCGTATTTCCTCCTACGAGCAGTACTTC	CARSLRISSYEQYF
.	TRBV27	TRBJ2-1	.	TGTGCCAGCAGTTTTAGGAATGAGCAGTTCTTC	CASSFRNEQFF
.	TRBV18	TRBJ1-3	.	TGTGCCAGCTCACCAACCCCGCCGGGGGCGGCTGGAAACACCATATATTTT	CASSPTPPGAAGNTIYF
.	TRBV7-9	TRBJ2-5	.	TGTGCCAGTATCCAGGCAGGGGGGCAGACCCAGTACTTC	CASIQAGGQTQYF